The source of this T cell receptor beta chain is a study of monozygotic twins with inflammatory bowel disease. On this clonotype: Its antigen is currently unknown.

UMIs were attached via template switching, each with a 6-nucleotide sample barcode. TCRdb reprocessed the 5' RACE reads; each CDR3 protein has one entry and no DNA is given. Its clone listing holds about 450,000 distinct CDR3 sequences. The CDR3 spans 15 residues. Overall study findings and caveats: Other individuals had fewer clonotypes in common with IBD patients than with healthy twins, especially with disease activity. IBD patients displayed reduced TCRbeta diversity (inverse Simpson) when set against healthy co-twins.

This receptor was identified in a human donor with ulcerative colitis or Crohn's disease, or a healthy co-twin of an affected twin (not recorded which). The rearrangement uses TRBV21-1 and TRBJ2-6; TCRdb designates TRBD1, a call that cannot be tested without DNA. TRBV21-1 is shown as a pseudogene. Sequencing was done on a sample of blood. The CDR3 is CASRQTGFGANVLTF.